These 23 T cell receptor beta chains were sequenced from one sample in a study of shared clonotypes between healthy human individuals. The data were produced by immunoSEQ multiplex PCR, yet TCRdb's version contains in-frame clones alone and is incomplete. The profile shows about half a million clones, more than 65% of them singletons. Material for sequencing was PBMCs. The receptors here all came from a woman aged 40 to 50 in good health. Some clones in this sample may be carry-over from other donors' samples.

The chain joins TRBV7-9 to TRBJ1-4; D is unclear. CDR1 is SEHNR and CDR2 is FQNEAQ in the germline V gene (reference sequence). V was shortened by 5 bases and J by 5 bases, with 6 bases between the two germline ends. The CDR3 covers 12 residues. The CDR3 loop is CASSDDNEKLFF. CDR3 DNA sequence: TGTGCCAGCAGCGATGACAATGAAAAACTGTTTTTT.

This chain joins TRBV18 and TRBJ2-1; D perhaps matches TRBD2 (7 bases). The V gene lost 2 bases and the J gene lost 7 bases, with 15 bases spanning the gap. Per germline, CDR1 KGHSH and CDR2 LQKENI. CDR3 size: 15 residues. For the CDR3, the DNA is TGTGCCAGCTCACCAGGGGGGGGGCGCCTGAATGAGCAGTTCTTC. Translation: CASSPGGGRLNEQFF.

The chain uses TRBV19 and TRBJ2-2, with 9 positions matching TRBD1. The germline V gene has CDR1 LNHDA and CDR2 SQIVND (reference sequence). The CDR3 consists of 14 residues. The trim removed 5 bases at V and 8 bases at J, leaving 6 bases unmatched. The CDR3 nucleotides are TGTGCCAGTAGTGTAACAGGGGGCATGGGGGAGCTGTTTTTT. Translation: CASSVTGGMGELFF. Filled out from reference TRBV19 and TRBJ2-2, the complete variable domain reads DGGITQSPKYLFRKEGQNVTLSCEQNLNHDAMYWYRQDPGQGLRLIYYSQIVNDFQKGDIAEGYSVSREKKESFPLTVTSAQKNPTAFYLCASSVTGGMGELFFGEGSRLTVL.

CDR3 sequence: CASSQGLYNEQFF. The CDR3 bases are TGCGCCAGCAGCCAAGGTCTGTACAATGAGCAGTTCTTC. The V call is TRBV4-1, the J call TRBJ2-1; D unclear. Germline loops: CDR1 MGHRA, CDR2 YSYEKL. Trimming removed 1 base at V and 4 bases at J, with 5 bases between. The CDR3 runs 13 residues.

This sequence joins TRBV7-9 and TRBJ2-7, with 7 bases fitting TRBD2. V was clipped by 6 bases and J by 5 bases; unmatched bases: 22. The CDR3 covers 18 residues. In germline, CDR1 is SEHNR, CDR2 FQNEAQ (reference sequence). CDR3 nucleotides: TGTGCCAGCAGGCCAATCTGGGGGAGGGCCTCTCGTCGGGACGAGCAGTACTTC. Translation: CASRPIWGRASRRDEQYF.

V and J are TRBV5-1 and TRBJ2-3, with TRBD2 matching 8 bases. The CDR3 loop spans 18 amino acids. The germline gives CDR1 SGHRS, CDR2 YFSETQ. Trimming at V came to 0 bases and at J to 0 bases, leaving 9 bases not matched to a gene. CDR3 nucleotides: TGCGCCAGCAGCTTGGTGGACCGACTAGCGCGAAGCACAGATACGCAGTATTTT. Amino acid sequence: CASSLVDRLARSTDTQYF. Complete variable domain (other parts from reference TRBV5-1 and TRBJ2-3): KAGVTQTPRYLIKTRGQQVTLSCSPISGHRSVSWYQQTPGQGLQFLFEYFSETQRNKGNFPGRFSGRQFSNSRSEMNVSTLELGDSALYLCASSLVDRLARSTDTQYFGPGTRLTVL.

The rearrangement joins TRBV2 to TRBJ1-5; possible D gene TRBD1, 5 bases. Germline-derived CDR1 and CDR2 are SNHLY and FYNNEI. The CDR3 totals 14 residues. The ends were cut back, 3 bases at V and 6 bases at J, with 12 bases in the middle. CDR3 amino acids: CASSEEGRGQPQHF. DNA for the CDR3: TGTGCCAGCAGTGAGGAGGGGAGGGGTCAGCCCCAGCATTTT.

The J gene is TRBJ2-7, the V gene TRBV6-1; unclear D gene. Trimming took 5 bases from V and 5 from J, leaving 10 bases between them. Germline lookup yields CDR1 MNHNS and CDR2 SASEGT. The CDR3 loop spans 12 amino acids. The CDR3 coding sequence is TGTGCCAGCAGTCTGTTTGGGGACGAGCAGTACTTC. Translation gives CASSLFGDEQYF.

This clone has just one count. The J gene is TRBJ2-3, the V gene TRBV10-3, with TRBD2 identical over 11 bases. V lost 10 bases, J lost 5 bases, and 5 bases stayed unmatched. CDR1 and CDR2 (germline): ENHRY, SYGVKD. There are 13 residues in the CDR3. CDR3 in amino acids: CATGLAEKDTQYF. CDR3 DNA sequence: TGTGCCACGGGACTAGCGGAGAAAGATACGCAGTATTTT.

Here the CDR3 reads CASSLAGQNEKLFF. CDR3 nucleotide sequence: TGTGCCAGCAGTTTAGCTGGGCAGAATGAAAAACTGTTTTTT. The V gene is TRBV28, the J gene TRBJ1-4, with no clear D. Per germline, CDR1 MDHEN and CDR2 SYDVKM. V was shortened by 2 bases and J by 5 bases, with 9 bases between the two germline ends. This CDR3 has 14 residues.

The chain uses TRBV7-2 and TRBJ2-5, with 8 bases that match TRBD2. V trimming: 4 bases; J trimming: 5 bases; junction bases outside the gene matches: 3. The length of the CDR3 is 13 residues. Germline values: CDR1 SGHTA, CDR2 FQGNSA. CDR3 region: CASSSGGVETQYF. Here the CDR3 DNA reads TGTGCCAGCAGCTCGGGGGGGGTTGAGACCCAGTACTTC.

Notes on this clone: A far larger clone lies a single base away; this is likely a read error. The sample carries other DNA sequences with the same CDR3. This chain connects TRBV5-1 to TRBJ2-7, with 9 bases fitting TRBD1. Trimming took 2 bases from V and 5 from J; bases not matched to a gene: 5. The CDR3 is made up of 14 amino acids. Germline CDR1 is SGHRS and CDR2 is YFSETQ. As DNA, the CDR3 is TGCGCCAGCAGCTTAGGGGACAGGGACCACGAGCAGTACTTC. Amino acids: CASSLGDRDHEQYF.

A few counts support this clone. The gene calls are TRBV5-6 and TRBJ1-1; D not resolved. Between the trimmed V and J ends, which lost 5 bases and 1 base, there was a span of 9 bases. Germline assignment: CDR1 SGHDT and CDR2 YYEEEE. CDR3 length: 13 residues. The DNA for the CDR3 is TGTGCCAGCAGTAGGACGGCGAACACTGAAGCTTTCTTT. Amino acids: CASSRTANTEAFF.

About this clone: This sequence is one base from a far larger clone and is likely a read error. This chain uses TRBV30 with TRBJ1-4; D perhaps matches TRBD1 (6 bases). The V and J ends lost 6 bases and 8 bases respectively, with 22 bases between them. Germline V gene lookup returns CDR1 GTSNPN and CDR2 SVGIG (reference sequence). This CDR3 spans 15 amino acids. As DNA, the CDR3 is TGTGCCTGTAGAGTTCCGGGACACCCGGCGGAAAAACTGTTTTTT. Its protein product is CACRVPGHPAEKLFF.

The chain employs TRBV28 and TRBJ2-2; 11 nucleotides align to TRBD2. The germline V gene encodes CDR1 MDHEN and CDR2 SYDVKM. With V trimmed by 6 bases and J by 4 bases, 10 bases remained unmatched. This CDR3 region has 17 residues. This CDR3 is CASRSPSGRSITGELFF. The CDR3 coding sequence is TGTGCCAGCAGGTCCCCTAGCGGGAGGTCTATCACCGGGGAGCTGTTTTTT.

CDR3 region: CASSRVGLWEPQHF. CDR3 DNA sequence: TGTGCCAGCAGCCGTGTGGGTCTTTGGGAACCCCAGCATTTT. The rearrangement joins TRBV5-6 to TRBJ1-5; D ambiguous. The CDR3 runs to 14 residues. Germline V CDR1 and CDR2: SGHDT, YYEEEE. Trimming cost V 4 bases and J 10 bases, with 18 bases left between them.

This clone was picked up many times. V gene TRBV5-1 combines with J gene TRBJ2-5; no definite D call. This CDR3 has 15 amino acids. Trimming took 6 bases from V and 5 from J, leaving 20 bases between them. Germline values: CDR1 SGHRS, CDR2 YFSETQ. The CDR3: CASTSNDGPGETQYF. CDR3 nucleotide sequence: TGCGCCAGCACCTCCAACGACGGACCCGGTGAGACCCAGTACTTC.

The chain uses TRBV5-1 and TRBJ1-5, with D unresolved. Germline loops: CDR1 SGHRS, CDR2 YFSETQ. The CDR3 has 14 amino acids. Trimming took 0 bases from V and 4 from J, leaving 8 bases between them. CDR3 DNA sequence: TGCGCCAGCAGCTTGGACCCAGTGAATCAGCCCCAGCATTTT. Translated: CASSLDPVNQPQHF. Looking up the rest from reference TRBV5-1 and TRBJ1-5 gives the full variable domain: KAGVTQTPRYLIKTRGQQVTLSCSPISGHRSVSWYQQTPGQGLQFLFEYFSETQRNKGNFPGRFSGRQFSNSRSEMNVSTLELGDSALYLCASSLDPVNQPQHFGDGTRLSIL.

The rearrangement joins TRBV5-1 to TRBJ2-7; D call uncertain. The CDR3 consists of 13 residues. The germline CDR1 and CDR2 sequences are SGHRS and YFSETQ. V was clipped by 4 bases and J by 1 base, with 9 bases between them. The CDR3 spells CASSRKGSYEQYF. The CDR3 nucleotides are TGCGCCAGCAGCCGGAAGGGTTCCTACGAGCAGTACTTC.

The rearrangement links TRBV6-6 to TRBJ2-3, with 7 bases lining up with TRBD2. The CDR3 has 16 residues. V was clipped by 10 bases and J by 2 bases; unmatched bases: 15. Germline lookup yields CDR1 MNHNY and CDR2 SVGAGI (reference sequence). The CDR3 DNA reads as TGTGCCAACAACCAAGGGAGGGGCCGATTCACAGATACGCAGTATTTT. Protein: CANNQGRGRFTDTQYF.

About this clone: This likely traces to a read error, being one base from a far larger clone. V gene TRBV5-1 combines with J gene TRBJ1-1; the D gene is possibly TRBD1 (5 bases). Germline V lookup: CDR1 SGHRS, CDR2 YFSETQ. This CDR3 is built from 13 residues. The chain's CDR3 is CDSSADTYTEAFF. The CDR3, as DNA: TGCGACAGCAGCGCGGACACGTACACTGAAGCTTTCTTT.

The chain couples TRBV5-1 to TRBJ1-2; 9 bases align to TRBD1. J lost 2 bases, V lost 4 bases, and 15 bases had no gene match. The germline V gene has CDR1 SGHRS and CDR2 YFSETQ. The CDR3 totals 18 residues. This CDR3 is CASSGWDRESSVNYGYTF. The CDR3 region has the DNA TGCGCCAGCAGCGGATGGGACAGGGAGTCGTCGGTGAACTATGGCTACACCTTC.

This clone has at least ten counts. V gene TRBV7-6 combines with J gene TRBJ2-1; tentative D call: TRBD2 (6 bases). The CDR3 runs to 15 residues. Germline V gene data show CDR1 as SGHVS and CDR2 as FNYEAQ. V dropped 5 bases and J dropped 9 bases, with 20 bases sitting between them. The CDR3 sequence: CASSPGSFGSSEQFF. For the CDR3, the DNA is TGTGCCAGCAGCCCTGGATCTTTCGGGAGCAGTGAGCAGTTCTTC.